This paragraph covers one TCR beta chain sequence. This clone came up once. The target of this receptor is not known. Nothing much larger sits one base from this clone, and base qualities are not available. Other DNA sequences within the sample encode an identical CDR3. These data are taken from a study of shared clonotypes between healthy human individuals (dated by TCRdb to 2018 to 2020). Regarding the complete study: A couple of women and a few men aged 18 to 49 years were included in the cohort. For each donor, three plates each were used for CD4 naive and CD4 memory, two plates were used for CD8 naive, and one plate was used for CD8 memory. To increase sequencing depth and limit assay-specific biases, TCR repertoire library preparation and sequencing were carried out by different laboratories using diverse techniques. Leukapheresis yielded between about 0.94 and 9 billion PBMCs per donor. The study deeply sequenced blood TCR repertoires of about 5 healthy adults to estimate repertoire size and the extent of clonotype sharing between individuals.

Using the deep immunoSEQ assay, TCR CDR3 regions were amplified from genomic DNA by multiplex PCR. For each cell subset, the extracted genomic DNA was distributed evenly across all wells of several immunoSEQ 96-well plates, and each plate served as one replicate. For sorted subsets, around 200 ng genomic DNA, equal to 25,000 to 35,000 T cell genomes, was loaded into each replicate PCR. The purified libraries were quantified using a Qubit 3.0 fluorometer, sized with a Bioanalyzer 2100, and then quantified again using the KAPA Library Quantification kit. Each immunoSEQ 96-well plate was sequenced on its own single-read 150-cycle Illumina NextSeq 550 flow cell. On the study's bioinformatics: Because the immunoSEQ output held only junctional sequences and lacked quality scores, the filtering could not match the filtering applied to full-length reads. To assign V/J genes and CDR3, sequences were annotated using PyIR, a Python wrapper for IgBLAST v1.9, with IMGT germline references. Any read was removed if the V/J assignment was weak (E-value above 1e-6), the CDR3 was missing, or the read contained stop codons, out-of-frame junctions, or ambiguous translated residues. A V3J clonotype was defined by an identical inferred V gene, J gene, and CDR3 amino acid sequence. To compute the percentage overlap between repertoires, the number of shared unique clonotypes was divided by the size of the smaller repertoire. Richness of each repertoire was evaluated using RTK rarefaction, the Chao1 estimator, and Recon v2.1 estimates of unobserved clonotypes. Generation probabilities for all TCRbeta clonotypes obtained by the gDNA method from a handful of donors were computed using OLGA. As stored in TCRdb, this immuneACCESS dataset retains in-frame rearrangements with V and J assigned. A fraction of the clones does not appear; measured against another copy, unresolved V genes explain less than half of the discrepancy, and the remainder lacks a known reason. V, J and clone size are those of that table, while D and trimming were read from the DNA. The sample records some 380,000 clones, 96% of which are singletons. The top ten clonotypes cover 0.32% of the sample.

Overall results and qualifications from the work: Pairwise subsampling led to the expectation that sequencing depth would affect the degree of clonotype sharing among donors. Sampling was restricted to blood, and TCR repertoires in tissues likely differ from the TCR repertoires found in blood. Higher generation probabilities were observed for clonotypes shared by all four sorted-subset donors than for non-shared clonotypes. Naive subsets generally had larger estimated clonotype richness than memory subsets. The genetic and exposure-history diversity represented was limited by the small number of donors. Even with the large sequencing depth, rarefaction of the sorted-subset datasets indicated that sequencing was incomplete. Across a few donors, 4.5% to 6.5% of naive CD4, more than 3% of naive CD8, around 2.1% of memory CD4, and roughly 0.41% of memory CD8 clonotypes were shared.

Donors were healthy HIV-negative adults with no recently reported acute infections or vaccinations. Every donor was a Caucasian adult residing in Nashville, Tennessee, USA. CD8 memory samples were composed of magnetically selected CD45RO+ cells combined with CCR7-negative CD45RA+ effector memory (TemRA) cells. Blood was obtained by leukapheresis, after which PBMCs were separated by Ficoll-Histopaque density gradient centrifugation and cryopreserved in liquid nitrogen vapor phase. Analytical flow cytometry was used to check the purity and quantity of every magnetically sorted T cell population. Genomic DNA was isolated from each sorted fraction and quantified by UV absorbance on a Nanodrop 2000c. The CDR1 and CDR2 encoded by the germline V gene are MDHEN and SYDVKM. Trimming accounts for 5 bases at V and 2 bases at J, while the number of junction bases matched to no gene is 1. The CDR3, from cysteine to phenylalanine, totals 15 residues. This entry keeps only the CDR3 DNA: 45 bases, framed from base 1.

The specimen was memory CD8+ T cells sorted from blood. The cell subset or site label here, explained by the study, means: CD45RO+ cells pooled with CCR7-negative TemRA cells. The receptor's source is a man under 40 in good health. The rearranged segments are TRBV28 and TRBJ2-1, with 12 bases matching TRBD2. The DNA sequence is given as TGTGCCAGCAGTCTAGCGGGAGGGGCCTACAATGAGCAGTTCTTC. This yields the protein CASSLAGGAYNEQFF.